This TCR beta chain appears in the sequencing data of a study of tumor-infiltrating lymphocytes in primary liver carcinoma. Across the study: The yield of productive TCRbeta reads per sample was roughly 3.65 to 7.13 million and was similar across tissue types.

As to this clonotype: Germline and junction disagree at one end, which may indicate a read error.

Co-extracted RNA and DNA came from roughly 21-30 mg of unsorted bulk tissue. Synthesis of TCR beta cDNA was carried out from 450 to 500 ng total RNA with a constant-region primer. Researchers made the TCR beta libraries by running three nested multiplex PCR rounds with slightly modified ARM-PCR. TRBV1-TRBV30 forward primers paired with a C-beta reverse primer were used in the first two PCR rounds, which ran about 11 cycles each. TCRdb reanalysed the multiplex PCR reads using MiXCR and keeps one entry per CDR3 protein. Here the sample spans roughly 200,000 distinct CDR3 sequences, around four fifths being singletons. There are 15 residues in the CDR3. The germline V gene encodes CDR1 MNHNS and CDR2 SASEGT.

The V and J genes are TRBV6-1 and TRBJ2-7; D ambiguous. This TCR was sampled from a middle-aged man with primary liver carcinoma and hepatitis B virus infection. The sequencing input was tumor tissue from primary liver carcinoma. CDR3 amino acids: CASRRPGRIHYELYF. The CDR3 DNA reads TGTGCCAGCAGGCGCCCAGGAAGGATCCACTACGAGCTGTATTTC.